A selection of T cell receptor beta chains follows, all from one sample in a study of T cell responses to AZD1222 COVID-19 vaccine. Measured with immunoSEQ multiplex PCR; TCRdb has only the in-frame clones, and not every one. Of approximately 97,000 clones in the sample, roughly 84% were seen once. The material sequenced was peripheral blood, taken on day 0 of AZD1222 vaccination. The receptor source for this set is an adult in good health. The CDR3 runs from the conserved cysteine through the conserved F or W. Each record gives: V gene, CDR3 protein.

TRBV3-1/TRBV3-2 | CASSMQEGGAEYGYTF
TRBV18 | CASSAGQGLNYGYTF
TRBV7-3 | CASSRPGQENTGELFF
TRBV29-1 | CSVVLLAGGQETQYF
TRBV11-3 | CASSFGVQGNYGQYF
TRBV30 | CAWGHLNSPLHF
TRBV3-1/TRBV3-2 | CASSQETGDNGYTF
TRBV5-1 | CASSGVGSSGNTIYF
TRBV6-5 | CASTWGESNTEAFF
TRBV30 | CAWSPSPPEQYF
TRBV11-3 | CASSLVAWGSTDTQYF
TRBV5-6 | CASSPGQPRGYTF
TRBV9 | CASSVAAGVNEQFF
TRBV7-2 | CASSSNQDAEAFF
TRBV5-5 | CASSLTAGASSYEQYF
TRBV2 | CASSPGTTRNIQYF
TRBV3-1/TRBV3-2 | CASSQAPGANVLTF
TRBV11-2 | CASSPRTGDQPQHF
TRBV29-1 | CSAGGDSYNEQFF
TRBV5-8 | CASSLGFGLSSYNSPLHF
TRBV6-5 | CASSLTVTNTEAFF
TRBV5-6 | CASSLGTDYGYTF
TRBV6-5 | CASRPPGTEIYGYTF
TRBV9 | CASTPSSGRFHEQFF
TRBV11-2 | CASTPKGHSINTEAFF
TRBV7-9 | CASSLDGGRGPREQYF